This is a list of T cell receptor beta chains from one sample in a study of regulatory T cells in long-lasting Graves disease. TCRdb re-derived calls from the multiplex PCR reads in MiXCR, one entry per CDR3 protein. The sample lists roughly 510,000 distinct CDR3 sequences, 15% to 20% occurring once. These data were also reused for a study on T cells in Graves' hyperthyroidism and ophthalmopathy.

Specimen: peripheral blood mononuclear cells (PBMCs), collected at new diagnosis, from a patient treated with antithyroid drugs. Receptor source: a man younger than 35 with Graves disease. Both conserved end residues are part of each CDR3. D genes are given only for firm matches. The size entry is marked missing in some rows and otherwise reads once, few, many or a size class.

V gene	clone size	D gene	J gene	CDR3 DNA	CDR3 protein
TRBV12-3/TRBV12-4	-	-	TRBJ1-2	TGTGCCAGCAGTTTAGCTCAGGACCTCTATGGCTACACCTTC	CASSLAQDLYGYTF
TRBV11-1	many	TRBD2	TRBJ2-1	TGTGCCAGCAGCGAGTCCGGGACTAGCGATCACAATGAGCAGTTCTTC	CASSESGTSDHNEQFF
TRBV30	-	-	TRBJ2-5	TGTGCCATTACAGGGGGGGGGTTCCAAGAGACCCAGTACTTC	CAITGGGFQETQYF
TRBV3-1	many	TRBD1	TRBJ1-2	TGTGCCAGCAGCCACTTGGACAGGGGCAATGGCTACACCTTC	CASSHLDRGNGYTF
TRBV7-9	-	-	TRBJ1-4	TGTGCCAGCAGCTTTCTTAATGAAAAACTGTTTTTT	CASSFLNEKLFF
TRBV11-3	-	TRBD1	TRBJ1-1	TGTGCCAGCAGTGAACAGGGGAAAGGGTTTGAAGCTTTCTTT	CASSEQGKGFEAFF
TRBV2	few	-	TRBJ2-3	TGTGCCAGCAGACCGGTCGGAATGGTACCCACAGATACGCAGTATTTT	CASRPVGMVPTDTQYF
TRBV13	many	TRBD1	TRBJ2-1	TGTGCCAGCAGCTTAAATCAGGGGGCGGTCAATGAGCAGTTCTTC	CASSLNQGAVNEQFF
TRBV2	many	-	TRBJ1-2	TGTGCCAGCAGTGAACTAATCGACCCCTTGAAGTATGGCTACACCTTC	CASSELIDPLKYGYTF
TRBV27	-	-	TRBJ1-4	TGTGCCAGCAGTTTATCTCCCCGGGACGAAAAACTGTTTTTT	CASSLSPRDEKLFF